The sequence of this T cell receptor (beta chain) was determined in a study of cytomegalovirus exposure and HLA in healthy donors. Germline trimming cut 4 bases from V and 2 bases from J; bases unmatched to any gene: 5. The CDR3 contains 15 residues. Germline V gene data show CDR1 as MDHEN and CDR2 as SYDVKM. Overall study findings and caveats: Confirmation in vitro established that a few CMV-associated chains were specific for CMV antigens. Reports indicated that the classifier achieved high specificity and sensitivity in diagnosing cytomegalovirus status. First-cohort TCR clusters were later found to tend to co-occur in the 120 or so validation repertoires.

This table comes from immunoSEQ multiplex PCR, and its TCRdb copy is limited to in-frame clones, with some not included. The sample carries some 270,000 clones, approximately 83% recorded once. A note on this clone: Its target is not known.

The receptor's source is a young woman in good health and CMV-seronegative. The gene calls are TRBV28 and TRBJ1-3; 7 nucleotides match TRBD1. Sample: PBMCs. The CDR3 is CASSSGTAAGNTIYF. The CDR3 DNA reads as TGTGCCAGCAGTTCTGGGACAGCAGCTGGAAACACCATATATTTT.